The entry below gives a single T cell receptor beta chain sequence along with its context. Its cognate antigen is unknown. The library protocol tagged individual cDNA molecules with unique molecular identifiers. TCRdb ran MiXCR on the 5' RACE reads and lists one entry per CDR3 protein. The sample gives around 83,000 distinct CDR3 sequences, approximately 12% of which show up once; about 4.6% is in the top ten. The source of the sample is a study of early T cells in non-severe SARS-CoV-2 infection. Study in general: Bulk RNA from unsorted whole blood was sequenced; chains were unpaired. Findings and caveats of the study: A preference for anti-spike CD8 responses marked VDJdb matching, which missed private and CD4 specificities.

After removal of 3 bases from V and 5 bases from J, the junction contained 3 bases not matched to a gene. Germline V gene sequence: CDR1 LGHDT, CDR2 YNNKEL (reference sequence). The CDR3 extends over 14 amino acids. Material: whole blood, obtained at baseline. The TCR sequence derives from an adult who was a healthcare worker with PCR-confirmed SARS-CoV-2 infection or an uninfected control (not recorded which). The V call is TRBV3-1, the J call TRBJ1-1; 10 bases are shared with TRBD1. The CDR3 loop is CASSQRTGGTEAFF. The CDR3 bases are TGTGCCAGCAGCCAGCGGACAGGGGGAACTGAAGCTTTCTTT.